This TCR beta chain stems from a study of shared clonotypes between healthy human individuals. Whole-study findings and limits: Among donors, clonotype sharing was expected to be affected by sequencing depth. Researchers found naive subsets generally carried larger estimated richness than memory subsets.

Trimming at V came to 2 bases and at J to 5 bases, leaving 11 bases not matched to a gene. Germline CDR1 SGHVS, CDR2 FNYEAQ. The CDR3 is 16 amino acids. Only in-frame clones appear in the TCRdb table, and some are missing; sequencing was by immunoSEQ multiplex PCR. Seen here are approximately 1.4 million clones, 98% observed once, and the top ten hold roughly 0.45%. Remarks on this clone: Its antigen is not identified.

The sequenced material came from naive CD4+ T cells sorted from blood. Subset reported: CD45RA+ positively selected. This TCR was recovered from a man aged 25 to 40 in good health. The gene calls are TRBV7-6 and TRBJ2-5; 7 nucleotides match TRBD2. The CDR3 spells CASSLQLREFGETQYF. CDR3 coding DNA: TGTGCCAGCAGCTTACAATTGCGGGAGTTTGGGGAGACCCAGTACTTC. The full variable domain, its missing parts supplied by reference TRBV7-6 and TRBJ2-5, is GAGVSQSPRYKVTKRGQDVALRCDPISGHVSLYWYRQALGQGPEFLTYFNYEAQQDKSGLPNDRFSAERPEGSISTLTIQRTEQRDSAMYRCASSLQLREFGETQYFGPGTRLLVL.